This is a list of T cell receptor beta chains from one sample in a study of blood T cell repertoires in COVID-19. Generated by immunoSEQ multiplex PCR, the TCRdb table keeps only in-frame clones and is missing some. The data show 100,000 to 150,000 clones, roughly 85% seen once. Sequencing was carried out using peripheral blood. These receptors were obtained from a human donor in a cohort sampled during active COVID-19. CDR3s include the opening cysteine and the closing phenylalanine or tryptophan. A D gene is named only where the DNA matches it firmly. Some rows mark clone size as missing; the rest say once, few, many or name a class of expanded clone.

. | . | TRBJ2-1 | TRBV5-1 | TGCGCCAGCAGCTTGACAGGAGAGAGCTCCTACAATGAGCAGTTCTTC | CASSLTGESSYNEQFF
. | TRBD1 | TRBJ1-2 | TRBV7-9 | TGTGCCAGCACCACGACAGGGGCTAACTATGGCTACACCTTC | CASTTTGANYGYTF
. | . | TRBJ2-5 | TRBV3-1/TRBV3-2 | TGTGCCAGCAGCCAGCTTGACAGGCAAGAGACCCAGTACTTC | CASSQLDRQETQYF
. | . | TRBJ2-5 | TRBV7-8 | TGTGCCAGCAGTAGCCAGACAGGAGTAGAGACCCAGTACTTC | CASSSQTGVETQYF
. | . | TRBJ2-7 | TRBV18 | TGTGCCAGCTCACCACACTTGGGCGCGACCTACGAGCAGTACTTC | CASSPHLGATYEQYF
. | TRBD1 | TRBJ1-2 | TRBV6-5 | TGTGCCAGCAGTTACGACAGGGAAAACTATGGCTACACCTTC | CASSYDRENYGYTF
. | TRBD1 | TRBJ2-1 | TRBV9 | TGTGCCAGCAGCGTAGCAGGGGGTTTCTACAATGAGCAGTTCTTC | CASSVAGGFYNEQFF
few | TRBD2 | TRBJ2-5 | TRBV5-4 | TGTGCCAGCAGCAAGACCGGGACTAGCGGGTTTTATCGCAAGACCCAGTACTTC | CASSKTGTSGFYRKTQYF
. | . | TRBJ1-5 | TRBV5-6 | TGTGCCAGCAGCTTCTATAATCAGCCCCAGCATTTT | CASSFYNQPQHF
. | . | TRBJ2-2 | TRBV18 | TGTGCCAGCTCCGGTGCTAAGAACACCGGGGAGCTGTTTTTT | CASSGAKNTGELFF
. | . | TRBJ1-6 | TRBV27 | TGTGCCAGCACGCGAAAAGGAGGGAATCACTACGATAATTCACCCCTCCACTTT | CASTRKGGNHYDNSPLHF
. | . | TRBJ1-2 | TRBV7-9 | TGTGCCAGCAGCCCGGGAGCAGGGCGGGACTATGGCTACACCTTC | CASSPGAGRDYGYTF
once | TRBD1 | TRBJ2-1 | TRBV9 | TGTGCCAGCAGCGGCGCGACAGGGCGTGCCTACAATGAGCAGTTCTTC | CASSGATGRAYNEQFF
. | TRBD1 | TRBJ1-1 | TRBV27 | TGTGCCAGCAGTTCCGGGACAGGGACTTTCTTT | CASSSGTGTFF
once | . | TRBJ2-1 | TRBV18 | TGTGCCAGCTCACCCCAGGGTGTTCGGTTCTTC | CASSPQGVRFF
. | . | TRBJ1-5 | TRBV11-2 | TGTGCCAGCAGCTTAGGGGGGGGTAGCAATCAGCCCCAGCATTTT | CASSLGGGSNQPQHF
. | . | TRBJ2-3 | TRBV7-2 | TGTGCCAGCAGCTTATTGAGGAGCACAGATACGCAGTATTTT | CASSLLRSTDTQYF
. | . | TRBJ2-7 | TRBV9 | TGTGCCAGCAGCGGTTCAGGGTCCGGCGAGCAGTACTTC | CASSGSGSGEQYF
. | . | TRBJ2-7 | TRBV4-1 | TGCGCCAGCAGCCAGAGAGGGACTTCAAACTACGAGCAGTACTTC | CASSQRGTSNYEQYF
. | . | TRBJ1-1 | TRBV7-3 | TGTGCCAGCTCACCAGGGCATATGAACACTGAAGCTTTCTTT | CASSPGHMNTEAFF
. | . | TRBJ2-5 | TRBV7-9 | TGTGCCAGCAGCTTCCCCACTTTTGATAACCAGTACTTC | CASSFPTFDNQYF
. | . | TRBJ2-2 | TRBV20-1 | TGCAGTGCTAGTAGGCGAGGAGGGCCCGGGGAGCTGTTTTTT | CSASRRGGPGELFF
. | TRBD1 | TRBJ2-7 | TRBV5-1 | TGCGCCAGCTCACCGACAGGGGGAGGCTACGAGCAGTACTTC | CASSPTGGGYEQYF
. | TRBD2 | TRBJ2-5 | TRBV3-1/TRBV3-2 | TGTGCCAGCAGCCGACTAGCGGGGTTCCAAGAGACCCAGTACTTC | CASSRLAGFQETQYF
. | . | TRBJ2-3 | TRBV24-1 | TGTGCCACCGGGTGGAGGGAGGACACGACGGATACGCAGTATTTT | CATGWREDTTDTQYF
. | TRBD1 | TRBJ1-3 | TRBV5-6 | TGTGCCAGCAGCTCGGGACAGGGAGCTTCCATATATTTT | CASSSGQGASIYF
. | TRBD2 | TRBJ2-3 | TRBV4-2 | TGTGCCAGCAGCCAAGGTCGAATAGCGGGAGGCACAGATACGCAGTATTTT | CASSQGRIAGGTDTQYF
. | . | TRBJ2-3 | TRBV11-2 | TGTGCCAGCAGCTTATTAGCAAATACGCAGTATTTT | CASSLLANTQYF
. | . | TRBJ2-3 | TRBV24-1 | TGTGCCACCAGCGCAGGGGGCACAGATACGCAGTATTTT | CATSAGGTDTQYF
. | TRBD1 | TRBJ2-5 | TRBV10-3 | TGTGCCATCAGTGGACAGGGGGCGTATGAGACCCAGTACTTC | CAISGQGAYETQYF
. | . | TRBJ2-5 | TRBV19 | TGTGCCAGTAGTTCGGTTCGGGAGACCCAGTACTTC | CASSSVRETQYF
. | TRBD2 | TRBJ2-1 | TRBV7-9 | TGTGCCAGCAGCTTATTTAGCGGGGGTAGGAATGAGCAGTTCTTC | CASSLFSGGRNEQFF
once | . | TRBJ2-3 | TRBV5-6 | TGTGCCAGCAGCTTGAGGCCTAGCCCGGCAGATACGCAGTATTTT | CASSLRPSPADTQYF
. | TRBD2 | TRBJ2-7 | TRBV28 | TGTGCCAGCAGTTGGGCGGGGGGGATTAACGAGCAGTACTTC | CASSWAGGINEQYF
few | TRBD2 | TRBJ2-3 | TRBV4-1 | TGCGCCAGCAGCCAAGAATCGGGGGGGCGCACAGATACGCAGTATTTT | CASSQESGGRTDTQYF
. | TRBD1 | TRBJ1-1 | TRBV19 | TGTGCCAGTAGCAGGGGGCGGGACACTGAAGCTTTCTTT | CASSRGRDTEAFF
. | . | TRBJ2-2 | TRBV7-2 | TGTGCCAGCAGCGCTTACAGGGCCAACACCGGGGAGCTGTTTTTT | CASSAYRANTGELFF
. | TRBD1 | TRBJ1-1 | TRBV18 | TGTGCCAGCTCACTGACGGACAGGGGTATGAACACTGAAGCTTTCTTT | CASSLTDRGMNTEAFF
. | TRBD2 | TRBJ2-5 | TRBV29-1 | TGCAGCGTTGACGGGCTAGCGGGGATGATCCAAGAGACCCAGTACTTC | CSVDGLAGMIQETQYF
. | TRBD1 | TRBJ2-7 | TRBV29-1 | TGCAGCGTGCACCAGGGGGCAGAGGCCTACGAGCAGTACTTC | CSVHQGAEAYEQYF
. | . | TRBJ1-3 | TRBV27 | TGTGCCAGCAGTCGGAGTCGGGGAAACACCATATATTTT | CASSRSRGNTIYF
. | . | TRBJ1-6 | TRBV9 | TGTGCCAGCAGCGTAGTGGCTGGGGCTGACTCACCCCTCCACTTT | CASSVVAGADSPLHF
. | . | TRBJ1-5 | TRBV6-5 | TGTGCCAGCTTGGACAACTATAGCAATCAGCCCCAGCATTTT | CASLDNYSNQPQHF
. | TRBD1 | TRBJ1-3 | TRBV14 | TGTGCCAGCAGGGAAGACAGGGGGTTGTTTGGAAACACCATATATTTT | CASREDRGLFGNTIYF
. | . | TRBJ1-4 | TRBV11-1 | TGTGCCAGCAGCTTAGGAGCAGGAAGCCAGTTTTTT | CASSLGAGSQFF
. | TRBD1 | TRBJ1-5 | TRBV6-6 | TGTGCCAGCAGTTACCTGGGACAGGGGAATCAGCCCCAGCATTTT | CASSYLGQGNQPQHF
few | . | TRBJ2-1 | TRBV7-2 | TGTGCCAGCAGCTTAGATCGAGGGTTGTACAATGAGCAGTTCTTC | CASSLDRGLYNEQFF
. | . | TRBJ1-1 | TRBV6-2/TRBV6-3 | TGTGCCAGCAGTTTCCAGGGGAATACTGAAGCTTTCTTT | CASSFQGNTEAFF
. | . | TRBJ1-2 | TRBV28 | TGTGCCAGCAGGTATTTTACAGGGGGCTACACCTTC | CASRYFTGGYTF
. | TRBD2 | TRBJ2-7 | TRBV28 | TGTGCCAGCAGTTCCCCAGCGGGGGGCTACGAGCAGTACTTC | CASSSPAGGYEQYF